The 15 T cell receptor beta chains below were found in one sample sequenced in a study of regulatory T cells in long-lasting Graves disease. Noted time point: persistent/refractory GD, antithyroid drugs over 5 years with positive TRAb. Researchers made the TCR library from RNA that was extracted from PBMCs. Building of the TCR beta libraries involved iRepertoire HTBI primers and Arm-PCR of CDR3 regions. A single record per CDR3 protein comes from TCRdb applying MiXCR to the multiplex PCR reads. The sample comprises about 470,000 distinct CDR3 sequences, about 22% of which are singletons, and 7% to 9% rests with the top ten. Sample: peripheral blood mononuclear cells (PBMCs), taken when the disease was refractory, from a patient treated with antithyroid drugs. These receptors were collected from a female donor with Graves disease.

There are a few counts of this clonotype. J is TRBJ2-5 and V is TRBV19; either TRBD1 or TRBD2 may fit D (6 bases each). The V end lost 9 bases, the J end lost 1 base, and 18 bases lay between the germline ends. CDR1 LNHDA and CDR2 SQIVND come from the germline V gene (reference sequence). The CDR3 is 15 residues long. The CDR3 nucleotides are TGTGCCAGCTCACCACGAGGGGGGAGCCAAGAGACCCAGTACTTC. Translated, it gives CASSPRGGSQETQYF.

This chain links TRBV5-5 with TRBJ1-6; D gene ambiguous. The V end was cut by 0 bases, the J end by 0 bases, with 13 bases between. CDR3 size: 18 residues. Germline assignment: CDR1 SGHKS and CDR2 YYEKEE (reference sequence). CDR3 loop: CASSLALSQSSYNSPLHF. CDR3 coding DNA: TGTGCCAGCAGCTTGGCGCTCAGTCAAAGCTCCTATAATTCACCCCTCCACTTT.

This clonotype was detected a few times. J is TRBJ2-5 and V is TRBV11-2; 7 bases are shared with TRBD2. The CDR3 length is 14 residues. V lost 7 bases and J lost 5; bases outside the gene matches: 10. From germline, CDR1 is SGHAT and CDR2 FQNNGV. The CDR3 region has the DNA TGTGCCAGCACCAGAGGGAGGGGTGAGGAGACCCAGTACTTC. This codes for CASTRGRGEETQYF.

This clonotype showed up just a few times. The gene calls are TRBV20-1 and TRBJ1-5; no definite D call. V was trimmed by 0 bases and J by 5 bases, leaving 17 bases between them. This CDR3 is built from 16 residues. Germline V CDR1 and CDR2: DFQATT, SNEGSKA (reference sequence). CDR3 residues: CSARDQRLAPDQPQHF. The DNA for the CDR3 is TGCAGTGCTAGAGATCAACGGCTCGCTCCGGATCAGCCCCAGCATTTT.

This clonotype occurred many times. The genes are TRBV12-3 or TRBV12-4 and TRBJ1-5, with unresolved D. The ends were cut back, 4 bases at V and 0 bases at J, with 7 bases in the middle. The CDR3 extends over 14 amino acids. The CDR3: CASSWEGSNQPQHF. The CDR3 nucleotides are TGTGCCAGCAGTTGGGAGGGTAGCAATCAGCCCCAGCATTTT.

This clonotype was observed a handful of times. Sequence at one end of the junction differs from germline and may be a read error. V and J are TRBV7-6 and TRBJ2-2; D tentatively reads TRBD1 or TRBD2 (6 bases each). The CDR3 spans 15 residues. Germline values: CDR1 SGHVS, CDR2 FNYEAQ. The CDR3 DNA reads as TGTGCCAGCACCTTACTAGGGGGAGGCACCGGGGAGCTGTTTTTT. This encodes CASTLLGGGTGELFF.

This clonotype was counted at least ten times. The chain links TRBV20-1 to TRBJ1-4; D might be TRBD1 (5 bases). With 5 bases removed from V and 11 bases from J, the gap between germline ends came to 18 bases. The CDR3 extends over 13 amino acids. Germline V gene lookup returns CDR1 DFQATT and CDR2 SNEGSKA (reference sequence). The CDR3 region is CSAWDGRAGKLFF. In DNA form, the CDR3 reads TGCAGTGCTTGGGACGGTAGGGCCGGGAAACTGTTTTTT.

This clonotype was seen only a few times. The chain has TRBV19 and TRBJ1-1; the match to TRBD1 covers 7 bases. Germline V gives CDR1 LNHDA, CDR2 SQIVND (reference sequence). With V trimmed by 4 bases and J by 4 bases, 9 bases remained unmatched. CDR3 length: 15 residues. The CDR3, as DNA: TGTGCCAGTAGTACGCAACAGGGGTGGGCCACTGAAGCTTTCTTT. Translation: CASSTQQGWATEAFF.

This clonotype has a count of ten or more. The chain has TRBV15 and TRBJ2-2; 11 bases map to TRBD2. With 6 bases clipped from V and 6 bases from J, the junction kept 6 bases outside the gene matches. Germline V lookup: CDR1 LNHNV, CDR2 YYDKDF (reference sequence). This CDR3 spans 15 amino acids. This CDR3 reads CATRTTSGMPGELFF. CDR3 bases: TGTGCCACCAGGACGACTAGCGGGATGCCCGGGGAGCTGTTTTTT.

V gene TRBV28 combines with J gene TRBJ1-1; no clear D. With 8 bases removed from V and 0 bases from J, the gap between germline ends came to 10 bases. Germline V gives CDR1 MDHEN, CDR2 SYDVKM. The CDR3 sequence is 13 residues long. CDR3 nucleotides: TGTGCCAGCGAAACATCCATGAACACTGAAGCTTTCTTT. This codes for CASETSMNTEAFF.

V usage is TRBV5-4 and J usage is TRBJ1-1; 7 bases agree with TRBD1. The V gene end was trimmed by 4 bases and the J gene end by 1 base; junction bases not matched to a gene: 10. Germline V CDR1 and CDR2: SGHNT, YYREEE (reference sequence). This CDR3 contains 16 residues. The CDR3 sequence: CASSRKTGWRNTEAFF. The CDR3 bases are TGTGCCAGCAGCCGTAAGACAGGGTGGAGGAACACTGAAGCTTTCTTT.

This sequence joins TRBV6-5 and TRBJ2-2; 8 positions agree with TRBD2. V was pared by 2 bases and J by 4 bases, with 0 bases of the junction left unmatched. The CDR3 has 14 residues. CDR1 is MNHEY and CDR2 is SVGAGI in the germline V gene. CDR3 sequence reads: CASSYAGGTGELFF. The CDR3 DNA reads TGTGCCAGCAGTTACGCGGGAGGCACCGGGGAGCTGTTTTTT.

This clonotype came up many times. This chain joins TRBV2 and TRBJ2-5; D may correspond to TRBD1 or TRBD2 (5 bases each). The CDR3 covers 13 residues. The germline gives CDR1 SNHLY, CDR2 FYNNEI. V was shortened by 8 bases and J by 9 bases, with 19 bases between the two germline ends. CDR3 sequence (DNA): TGTGCCAGCGGGGGACGAGTACTGGGGGCCCAGTACTTC. As protein: CASGGRVLGAQYF.

CDR3 sequence reads: CASSFGAGYYEQYF. For the CDR3, the DNA is TGTGCCAGCAGTTTTGGGGCAGGGTATTACGAGCAGTACTTC. This chain joins TRBV27 and TRBJ2-7; D is possibly TRBD1 (5 bases). CDR3 length: 14 amino acids. The germline V gene has CDR1 MNHEY and CDR2 SMNVEV (reference sequence). V lost 3 bases to trimming and J lost 4 bases, with 13 bases between them.

The gene calls are TRBV10-3 and TRBJ2-2, with D possibly TRBD2 on 5 matching bases. CDR1 ENHRY and CDR2 SYGVKD come from the germline V gene. V dropped 4 bases and J dropped 5 bases, with 11 bases sitting between them. The CDR3 covers 14 residues. The CDR3 protein is CAISGGLMTGELFF. CDR3 sequence (DNA): TGTGCCATCAGTGGTGGACTCATGACCGGGGAGCTGTTTTTT.